These T cell receptor beta chains were read from a single sample in a study of T cells in Graves' hyperthyroidism and ophthalmopathy. TCRdb reanalysed the multiplex PCR reads using MiXCR and keeps one entry per CDR3 protein. Among fewer than 400,000 distinct CDR3 sequences, around a quarter were seen once, and the ten largest hold around 70%. The source material was blood. Source of these receptors: a man aged 45-65 years with Graves' hyperthyroidism. CDR3s include the opening cysteine and the closing phenylalanine or tryptophan. A D gene is named only where the DNA matches it firmly. Size is stated for part of the rows, as once, few or many counts, or as a class when the clone is expanded.

CDR3 protein,CDR3 DNA,V gene,J gene,CDR3 length,D gene,clone size
CATSPGQVGEQYF,TGTGCCACCAGCCCTGGACAGGTGGGCGAGCAGTACTTC,TRBV15,TRBJ2-7,13,TRBD1,few
CASGVTGDPNEQFF,TGTGCCTCCGGGGTGACAGGCGACCCCAATGAGCAGTTCTTC,TRBV28,TRBJ2-1,14,NA,many
CASSLGGSMETQYF,TGTGCCAGCAGCCTCGGTGGAAGCATGGAGACCCAGTACTTC,TRBV7-2,TRBJ2-5,14,NA,many
CASSRRLTGGEDEQYF,TGTGCCAGCAGCCGCCGACTGACAGGGGGGGAGGACGAGCAGTACTTC,TRBV4-2,TRBJ2-7,16,TRBD1,NA
CASSPGAASGNNEQFF,TGTGCCAGCTCACCCGGGGCGGCTAGCGGAAACAATGAGCAGTTCTTC,TRBV18,TRBJ2-1,16,TRBD2,few
CASSDDNSYEQYF,TGTGCCTCCAGTGACGACAACTCCTACGAGCAGTACTTC,TRBV24-1,TRBJ2-7,13,NA,NA
CASSSPGQGNTIYF,TGTGCCAGCAGCTCCCCGGGACAGGGAAACACCATATATTTT,TRBV7-9,TRBJ1-3,14,TRBD1,NA
CASSSRDRASNTEAFF,TGTGCCAGCAGCTCCCGGGACAGAGCATCGAACACTGAAGCTTTCTTT,TRBV11-3,TRBJ1-1,16,TRBD1,few
CASSLAGLAVYEQFF,TGTGCCAGCAGCTTAGCCGGACTAGCTGTCTACGAGCAGTTCTTC,TRBV7-2,TRBJ2-1,15,TRBD2,NA
CATSAATYGYTF,TGTGCCACCAGTGCAGCGACCTATGGCTACACCTTC,TRBV24-1,TRBJ1-2,12,NA,NA
CASSHTGTEQFF,TGTGCCAGCAGCCACACGGGGACTGAGCAGTTCTTC,TRBV3-1,TRBJ2-1,12,NA,few
CASMDGNQPQHF,TGTGCCAGCATGGATGGCAATCAGCCCCAGCATTTT,TRBV28,TRBJ1-5,12,NA,NA
CSVGTTETQYF,TGCAGCGTCGGGACAACGGAGACCCAGTACTTC,TRBV29-1,TRBJ2-5,11,NA,NA
CASSDPTSGITYEQYF,TGTGCCAGCAGCGACCCGACTAGCGGGATAACTTACGAGCAGTACTTC,TRBV7-2,TRBJ2-7,16,TRBD2,many
CASSPQGRNQPQHF,TGCGCCAGCAGCCCACAGGGTAGGAATCAGCCCCAGCATTTT,TRBV5-1,TRBJ1-5,14,NA,many
CASSATKRFGDNEQFF,TGTGCCAGCAGCGCAACGAAACGTTTCGGGGACAATGAGCAGTTCTTC,TRBV28,TRBJ2-1,16,NA,NA
CASSPNDEQFF,TGTGCCAGCTCACCGAACGATGAGCAGTTCTTC,TRBV18,TRBJ2-1,11,NA,many
CASSQAMRYEQYF,TGCGCCAGCAGCCAAGCGATGAGGTACGAGCAGTACTTC,TRBV4-1,TRBJ2-7,13,NA,few